This TCR beta chain was obtained from a study of blood T cell repertoires in COVID-19. As handled by the study authors: Counts of nucleated cells, estimated from reference gene primer amplification, were obtained. TCRdb's copy holds only in-frame clones and misses some; the assay was immunoSEQ multiplex PCR. V and J calls and clone size are given by that table; D and trimming were obtained from the DNA. The repertoire includes some 220,000 clones, approximately 90% of them detected once, and approximately 12% sits in the top ten. Germline CDR1 and CDR2: KGHDR and SFDVKD. CDR3 length equals 16 residues. The V and J ends lost 0 bases and 2 bases respectively, with 10 bases between them.

The sequenced sample consisted of peripheral blood. This receptor was obtained from a woman between 18 and 30 years old who had recovered from COVID-19. This chain uses TRBV24-1 with TRBJ1-3, with D tentatively TRBD1 (6 bases). This CDR3 is CATSDLWSGAGNTIYF. The CDR3 DNA follows: TGTGCCACCAGTGATTTGTGGTCAGGGGCTGGAAACACCATATATTTT.